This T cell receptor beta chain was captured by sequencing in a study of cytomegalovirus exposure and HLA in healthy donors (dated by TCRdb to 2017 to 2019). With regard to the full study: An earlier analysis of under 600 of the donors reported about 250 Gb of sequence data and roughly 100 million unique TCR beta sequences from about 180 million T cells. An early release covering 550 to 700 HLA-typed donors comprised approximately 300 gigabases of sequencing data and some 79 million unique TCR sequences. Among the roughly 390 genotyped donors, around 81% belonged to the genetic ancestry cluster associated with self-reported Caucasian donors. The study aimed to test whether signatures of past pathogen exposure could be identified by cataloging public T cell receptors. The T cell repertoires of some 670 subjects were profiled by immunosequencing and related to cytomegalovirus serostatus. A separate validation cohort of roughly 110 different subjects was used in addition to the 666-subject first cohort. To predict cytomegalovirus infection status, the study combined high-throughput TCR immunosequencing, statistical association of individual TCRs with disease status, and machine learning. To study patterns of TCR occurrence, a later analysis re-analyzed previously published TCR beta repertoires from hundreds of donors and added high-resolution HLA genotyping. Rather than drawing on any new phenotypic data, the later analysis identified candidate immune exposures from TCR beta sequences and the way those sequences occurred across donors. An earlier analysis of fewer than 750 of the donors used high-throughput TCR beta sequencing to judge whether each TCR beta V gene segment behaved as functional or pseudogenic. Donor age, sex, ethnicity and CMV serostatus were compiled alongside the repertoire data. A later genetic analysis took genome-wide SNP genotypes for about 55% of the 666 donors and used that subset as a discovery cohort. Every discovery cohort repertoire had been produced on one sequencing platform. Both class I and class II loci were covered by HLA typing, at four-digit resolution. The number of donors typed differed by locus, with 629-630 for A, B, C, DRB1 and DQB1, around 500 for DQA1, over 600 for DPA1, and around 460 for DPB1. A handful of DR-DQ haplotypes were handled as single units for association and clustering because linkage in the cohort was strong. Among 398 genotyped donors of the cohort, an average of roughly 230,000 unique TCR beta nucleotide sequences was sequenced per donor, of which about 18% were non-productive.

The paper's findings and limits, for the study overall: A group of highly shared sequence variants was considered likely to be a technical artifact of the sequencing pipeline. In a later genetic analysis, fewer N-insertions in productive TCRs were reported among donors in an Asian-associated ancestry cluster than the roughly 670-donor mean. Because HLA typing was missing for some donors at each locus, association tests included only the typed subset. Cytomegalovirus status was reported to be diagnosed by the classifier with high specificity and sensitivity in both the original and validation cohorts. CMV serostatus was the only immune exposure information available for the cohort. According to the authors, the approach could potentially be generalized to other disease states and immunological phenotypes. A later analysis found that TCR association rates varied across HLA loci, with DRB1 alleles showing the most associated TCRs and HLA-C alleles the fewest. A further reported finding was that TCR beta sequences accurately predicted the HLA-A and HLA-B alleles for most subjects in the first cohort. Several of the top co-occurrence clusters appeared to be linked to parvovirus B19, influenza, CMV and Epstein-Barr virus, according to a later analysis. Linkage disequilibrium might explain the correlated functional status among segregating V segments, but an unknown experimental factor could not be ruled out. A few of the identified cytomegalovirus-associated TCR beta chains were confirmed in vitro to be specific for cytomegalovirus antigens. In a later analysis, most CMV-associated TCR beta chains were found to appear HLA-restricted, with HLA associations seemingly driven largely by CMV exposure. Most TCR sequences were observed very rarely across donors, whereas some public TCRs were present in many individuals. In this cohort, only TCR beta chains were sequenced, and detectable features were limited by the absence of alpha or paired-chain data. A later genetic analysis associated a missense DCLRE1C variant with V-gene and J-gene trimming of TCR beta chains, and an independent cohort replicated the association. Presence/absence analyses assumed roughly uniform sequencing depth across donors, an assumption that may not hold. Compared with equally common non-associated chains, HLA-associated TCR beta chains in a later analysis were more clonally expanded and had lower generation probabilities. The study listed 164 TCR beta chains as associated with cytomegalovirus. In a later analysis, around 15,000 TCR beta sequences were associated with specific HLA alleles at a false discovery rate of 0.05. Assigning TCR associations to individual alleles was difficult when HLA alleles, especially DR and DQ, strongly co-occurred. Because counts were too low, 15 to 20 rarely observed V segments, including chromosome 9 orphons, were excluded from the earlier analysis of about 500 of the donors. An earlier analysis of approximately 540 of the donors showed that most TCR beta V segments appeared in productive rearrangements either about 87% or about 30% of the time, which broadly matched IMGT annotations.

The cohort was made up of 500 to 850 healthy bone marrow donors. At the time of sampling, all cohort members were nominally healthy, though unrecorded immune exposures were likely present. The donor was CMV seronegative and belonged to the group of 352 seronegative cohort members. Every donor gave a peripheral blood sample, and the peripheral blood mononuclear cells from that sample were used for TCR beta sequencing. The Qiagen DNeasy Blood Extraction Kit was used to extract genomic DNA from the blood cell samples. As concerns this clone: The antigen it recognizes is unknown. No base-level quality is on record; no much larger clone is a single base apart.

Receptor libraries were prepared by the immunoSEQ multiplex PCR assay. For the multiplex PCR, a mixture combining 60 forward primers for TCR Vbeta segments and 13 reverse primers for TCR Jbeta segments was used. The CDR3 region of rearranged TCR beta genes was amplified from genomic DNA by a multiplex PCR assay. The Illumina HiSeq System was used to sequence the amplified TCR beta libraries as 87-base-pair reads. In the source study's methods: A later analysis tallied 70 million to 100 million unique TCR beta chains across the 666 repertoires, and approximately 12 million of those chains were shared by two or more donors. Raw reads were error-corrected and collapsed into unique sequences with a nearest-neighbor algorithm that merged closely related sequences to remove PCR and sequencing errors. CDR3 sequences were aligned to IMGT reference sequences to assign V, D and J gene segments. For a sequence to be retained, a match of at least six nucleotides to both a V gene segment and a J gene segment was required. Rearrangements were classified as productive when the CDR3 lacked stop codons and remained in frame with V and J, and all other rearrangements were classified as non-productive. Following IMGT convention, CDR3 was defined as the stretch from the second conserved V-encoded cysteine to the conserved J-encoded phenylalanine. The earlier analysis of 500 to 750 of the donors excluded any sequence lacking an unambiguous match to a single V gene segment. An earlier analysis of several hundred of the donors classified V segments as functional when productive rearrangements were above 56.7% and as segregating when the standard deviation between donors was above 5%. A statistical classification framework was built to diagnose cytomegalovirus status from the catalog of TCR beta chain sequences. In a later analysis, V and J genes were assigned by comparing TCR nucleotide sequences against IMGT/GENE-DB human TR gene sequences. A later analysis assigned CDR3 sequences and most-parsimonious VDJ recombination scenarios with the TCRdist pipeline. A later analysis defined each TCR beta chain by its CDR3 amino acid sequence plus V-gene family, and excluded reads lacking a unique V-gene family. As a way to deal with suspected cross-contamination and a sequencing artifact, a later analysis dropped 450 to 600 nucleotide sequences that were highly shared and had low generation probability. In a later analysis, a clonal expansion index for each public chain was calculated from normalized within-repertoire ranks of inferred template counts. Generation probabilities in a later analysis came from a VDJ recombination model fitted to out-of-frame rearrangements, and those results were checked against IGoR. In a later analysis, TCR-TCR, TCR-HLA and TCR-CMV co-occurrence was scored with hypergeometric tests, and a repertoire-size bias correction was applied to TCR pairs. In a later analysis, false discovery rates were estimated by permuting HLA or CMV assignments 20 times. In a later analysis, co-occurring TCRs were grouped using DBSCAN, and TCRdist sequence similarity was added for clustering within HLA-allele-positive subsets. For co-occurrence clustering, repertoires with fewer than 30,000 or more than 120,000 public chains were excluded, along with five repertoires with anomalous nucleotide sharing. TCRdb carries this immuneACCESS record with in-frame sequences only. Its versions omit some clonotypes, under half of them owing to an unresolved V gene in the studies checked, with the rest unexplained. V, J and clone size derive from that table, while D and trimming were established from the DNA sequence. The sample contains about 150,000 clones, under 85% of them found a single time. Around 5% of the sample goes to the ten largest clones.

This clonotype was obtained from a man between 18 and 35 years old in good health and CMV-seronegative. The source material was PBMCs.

The bases read TGTGCCAGCAGTCCCCCGGGTTCGGGTGGAGGAGGTGAAAAACTGTTTTTT. Translation gives CASSPPGSGGGGEKLFF. Rearrangement joined TRBV27 to TRBJ1-4, with the D segment identity uncertain. The junction shows trimming of 5 bases on V and 7 bases on J, plus 23 bases between the germline ends. Measured from the cysteine to the phenylalanine, the CDR3 is 17 residues long. Just the 51-base CDR3 DNA is kept, in frame starting at base 1. CDR1 and CDR2 are read off the germline V gene (reference sequence) as MNHEY and SMNVEV. With the portions outside the CDR3 filled from the reference TRBV27 and TRBJ1-4 genes, the complete variable region becomes EAQVTQNPRYLITVTGKKLTVTCSQNMNHEYMSWYRQDPGLGLRQIYYSMNVEVTDKGDVPEGYKVSRKEKRNFPLILESPSPNQTSLYFCASSPPGSGGGGEKLFFGSGTQLSVL.